These 25 T cell receptor beta chains were sequenced from one sample in a study of T-cell reconstitution after alpha-beta-depleted transplantation in children (dated by TCRdb to between 2015 and 2016). The treatment or condition label on this specimen signifies: allogeneic hematopoietic cell transplantation with graft depleted of TCRalphabeta T cells and CD19 B cells. The protocol used for the library was PCR. TCRdb records Illumina HiSeq 2500 as the sequencer. To normalize quantification of the TCRbeta repertoire, the TCR libraries were built with molecular barcoding that relied on unique molecular identifiers. The public reads were run again by TCRdb, first through fastp at Q25 and then through MiXCR, and only productive beta chains were kept. Rows are combined by CDR3 protein, so each entry shows the most common genes and DNA. The sample records around 270,000 distinct CDR3 sequences, about 9.5% of which are singletons. Around 7.6% of the sample is in the top ten clones.

This sample comprised PBMCs, obtained before TCRalphabeta/CD19-depleted stem cell transplant. The source is a boy younger than two with acute myeloid leukemia, due to receive a stem cell transplant.

This clonotype has ten or more counts. The V call is TRBV5-1, the J call TRBJ2-7, with D unresolved. V lost 0 bases to trimming and J lost 9 bases, with 10 bases between them. Germline CDR1 reads SGHRS; CDR2 reads YFSETQ. CDR3 length equals 12 residues. CDR3 sequence (DNA): TGCGCCAGCAGCTTGGACAGAGTATTGCAGTACTTC. Encoded protein: CASSLDRVLQYF. Using reference TRBV5-1 and TRBJ2-7 for the parts outside the CDR3, the full variable domain is KAGVTQTPRYLIKTRGQQVTLSCSPISGHRSVSWYQQTPGQGLQFLFEYFSETQRNKGNFPGRFSGRQFSNSRSEMNVSTLELGDSALYLCASSLDRVLQYFGPGTRLTVT.

In its sample, this clonotype was seen many times. This chain connects TRBV6-1 to TRBJ2-1, with TRBD1 matching 8 bases. V trimming: 7 bases; J trimming: 8 bases; junction bases outside the gene matches: 13. Germline values: CDR1 MNHNS, CDR2 SASEGT. The CDR3 loop spans 15 amino acids. In DNA form, the CDR3 reads TGTGCCAGCAAGACAGGGGTGAATTGGATCGATGAGCAGTTCTTC. Residues: CASKTGVNWIDEQFF.

This clonotype was recorded at least ten times. CDR3 residues: CSARGPGATYEQYF. The CDR3 DNA is TGCAGTGCTAGGGGCCCGGGAGCCACCTACGAGCAGTACTTC. The rearrangement joins TRBV20-1 to TRBJ2-7, with a possible D match to TRBD2 (6 bases). CDR3 size: 14 residues. Deletions cut 3 bases from V and 2 bases from J, with 14 bases between. Germline CDR1 and CDR2: DFQATT and SNEGSKA (reference sequence).

J is TRBJ2-1 and V is TRBV20-1, with 9 bases fitting TRBD2. V shed 0 bases and J 6 bases; nucleotides not matched to a gene: 6. The length of the CDR3 is 15 residues. Germline lookup yields CDR1 DFQATT and CDR2 SNEGSKA (reference sequence). Written as DNA, the CDR3 is TGCAGTGCTAGAGATATCCTAGCGGGAATCAATGAGCAGTTCTTC. It specifies CSARDILAGINEQFF.

The chain uses TRBV12-3 or TRBV12-4 and TRBJ2-5, with 8 bases that match TRBD2. This CDR3 spans 14 amino acids. V lost 5 bases and J lost 5; bases outside the gene matches: 7. The CDR3 reads CASSLHGGGETQYF. The CDR3 DNA follows: TGTGCCAGCAGTCTCCACGGGGGGGGGGAGACCCAGTACTTC.

In its sample, this clonotype was seen many times. This chain joins TRBV28 and TRBJ2-1; 8 bases agree with TRBD2. V was pared by 4 bases and J by 7 bases, with 15 bases of the junction left unmatched. This CDR3 comprises 17 residues. The V gene's germline CDR1 is MDHEN and CDR2 SYDVKM. The CDR3 coding sequence is TGTGCCAGCAGTTCTCCAGGTGGGGGACTAGATATTAATGAGCAGTTCTTC. This translates into CASSSPGGGLDINEQFF. The full variable domain, with the rest looked up from reference TRBV28 and TRBJ2-1, is DVKVTQSSRYLVKRTGEKVFLECVQDMDHENMFWYRQDPGLGLRLIYFSYDVKMKEKGDIPEGYSVSREKKERFSLILESASTNQTSMYLCASSSPGGGLDINEQFFGPGTRLTVL.

This clonotype was observed many times. The chain employs TRBV4-3 and TRBJ2-5; 10 bases map to TRBD1. Trimming at V came to 4 bases and at J to 5 bases, leaving 10 bases not matched to a gene. CDR1 is LGHNA and CDR2 is YSLEER in the germline V gene. This CDR3 is 16 amino acids long. In DNA form, the CDR3 reads TGCGCCAGCAGCCCCGAGACAGGGGGCTTCGGGGAGACCCAGTACTTC. It codes for CASSPETGGFGETQYF.

This clonotype was counted many times. The chain links TRBV28 to TRBJ2-1, with no clear D. Germline V gene lookup returns CDR1 MDHEN and CDR2 SYDVKM. This CDR3 region has 16 residues. Trimming shortened V by 2 bases and J by 3 bases, and 14 bases separated the two germline ends. The CDR3 nucleotides are TGTGCCAGCAGTTTAGAGCTGGGATCAAGCTACAATGAGCAGTTCTTC. Its protein is CASSLELGSSYNEQFF. Based on the CDR3 plus reference TRBV28 and TRBJ2-1, the full variable domain is DVKVTQSSRYLVKRTGEKVFLECVQDMDHENMFWYRQDPGLGLRLIYFSYDVKMKEKGDIPEGYSVSREKKERFSLILESASTNQTSMYLCASSLELGSSYNEQFFGPGTRLTVL.

Ten or more counts support this clonotype. The chain combines TRBV9 with TRBJ2-7; D is unresolved. This CDR3 comprises 14 residues. With 4 bases removed from V and 0 bases from J, the gap between germline ends came to 11 bases. Germline V CDR1 and CDR2: SGDLS, YYNGEE. The CDR3 DNA follows: TGTGCCAGCAGCCCCCGGAGAGGCTCCTACGAGCAGTACTTC. As protein: CASSPRRGSYEQYF.

This clonotype was seen at least ten times. CDR3 nucleotide sequence: TGCAGTGTTTCCCTGTCGGGGCGCACAGATACGCAGTATTTT. As protein: CSVSLSGRTDTQYF. The chain links TRBV20-1 to TRBJ2-3; D possibly matches TRBD1 or TRBD2 (5 bases each). CDR3 length: 14 amino acids. Trimming pared 7 bases from V and 1 base from J, leaving 15 bases between. The germline V gene has CDR1 DFQATT and CDR2 SNEGSKA (reference sequence).

The V call is TRBV28, the J call TRBJ1-4; D call uncertain. CDR3 size: 13 residues. In germline, CDR1 is MDHEN, CDR2 SYDVKM. Trimming cost V 2 bases and J 4 bases, with 5 bases left between them. CDR3 protein: CASSLQHNEKLFF. CDR3 nucleotide sequence: TGTGCCAGCAGTTTACAGCATAATGAAAAACTGTTTTTT.

This clonotype has a count of ten or more. The chain carries TRBV7-8 and TRBJ2-2; a weak D match, TRBD1 (5 bases). This CDR3 is 16 amino acids long. The V and J ends lost 5 bases and 6 bases respectively, with 19 bases between them. Germline V gene lookup returns CDR1 SGHVS and CDR2 FQNEAQ. The CDR3 here is CASSPLPNRLAGELFF. CDR3 bases: TGTGCCAGCAGCCCGCTACCTAACAGGCTAGCCGGGGAGCTGTTTTTT.

This clonotype was counted at least ten times. This sequence joins TRBV28 and TRBJ1-2; D possibly corresponds to TRBD1 (5 bases). V dropped 4 bases and J dropped 4 bases, with 22 bases sitting between them. Germline V gene sequence: CDR1 MDHEN, CDR2 SYDVKM. There are 17 residues in the CDR3. Written as DNA, the CDR3 is TGTGCCAGCAGTTCAGCGGGGCTTTGTCTGCTCGGCTATGGCTACACCTTC. This sequence encodes CASSSAGLCLLGYGYTF.

At least ten counts were recorded for this clonotype. The chain has TRBV5-1 and TRBJ2-6, with 8 positions matching TRBD1. The germline V gene encodes CDR1 SGHRS and CDR2 YFSETQ. V was clipped by 5 bases and J by 2 bases; unmatched bases: 9. This CDR3 contains 17 residues. CDR3 region: CASSSDRGSPGANVLTF. The CDR3 DNA follows: TGCGCCAGCAGTTCCGACAGGGGATCTCCTGGGGCCAACGTCCTGACTTTC. Together with reference TRBV5-1 and TRBJ2-6, the CDR3 gives the full variable domain: KAGVTQTPRYLIKTRGQQVTLSCSPISGHRSVSWYQQTPGQGLQFLFEYFSETQRNKGNFPGRFSGRQFSNSRSEMNVSTLELGDSALYLCASSSDRGSPGANVLTFGAGSRLTVL.

This clonotype was seen repeatedly, ten times or more. CDR3 in amino acids: CASSQDARDTQYF. The CDR3 bases are TGCGCCAGCAGCCAAGATGCGAGGGACACGCAGTATTTT. This chain connects TRBV4-1 to TRBJ2-3, with D possibly being TRBD1 or TRBD2 (5 bases each). This CDR3 has 13 amino acids. Germline CDR1 and CDR2: MGHRA and YSYEKL. Trimming removed 0 bases from V and 9 bases from J, with 10 bases in between.

This clonotype was recorded many times. This sequence joins TRBV7-9 and TRBJ2-7; the match to TRBD1 covers 7 bases. This CDR3 comprises 14 residues. CDR1 is SEHNR and CDR2 is FQNEAQ in the germline V gene (reference sequence). Losses at the gene ends were 1 base for V and 4 bases for J; bases not matched to a gene: 4. The CDR3 loop reads CASSLVRQGYEQYF. CDR3 DNA: TGTGCCAGCAGCTTAGTGCGACAGGGTTACGAGCAGTACTTC.

This clonotype was observed many times. This chain connects TRBV28 to TRBJ2-7, with D perhaps TRBD1 (6 bases). This CDR3 has 12 amino acids. Trimming took off 5 bases at V and 3 bases at J, with 8 bases between the two ends. Germline V gives CDR1 MDHEN, CDR2 SYDVKM. CDR3 residues: CASSTGLYEQYF. The CDR3 nucleotides are TGTGCCAGCAGTACAGGGCTCTACGAGCAGTACTTC.

V is TRBV7-2 and J is TRBJ1-2; a weak D match, TRBD1 (6 bases). Germline V gives CDR1 SGHTA, CDR2 FQGNSA. The V end was cut by 1 base, the J end by 7 bases, with 16 bases between. This CDR3 is built from 15 residues. CDR3 region: CASSLGRGFEAGYTF. DNA for the CDR3: TGTGCCAGCAGCTTAGGCAGGGGCTTTGAGGCTGGCTACACCTTC. The full variable domain, completed using reference TRBV7-2 and TRBJ1-2, is GAGVSQSPSNKVTEKGKDVELRCDPISGHTALYWYRQSLGQGLEFLIYFQGNSAPDKSGLPSDRFSAERTGGSVSTLTIQRTQQEDSAVYLCASSLGRGFEAGYTFGSGTRLTVV.

The genes are TRBV28 and TRBJ2-1; D is perhaps TRBD1 (6 bases). Germline V lookup: CDR1 MDHEN, CDR2 SYDVKM. The V end lost 3 bases, the J end lost 6 bases, and 18 bases lay between the germline ends. The CDR3 totals 16 residues. The CDR3 coding sequence is TGTGCCAGCAGTTTTTTCACAGGGACGTGGGGCAATGAGCAGTTCTTC. Its translation: CASSFFTGTWGNEQFF.

With regard to this clonotype: This sequence may be a read error, since a much larger clone differs from it by one base. The V call is TRBV10-2, the J call TRBJ2-7, with D hard to call. Germline CDR1 and CDR2: WSHSY and SAAADI. The CDR3 has 12 residues. V dropped 4 bases and J dropped 4 bases, with 8 bases sitting between them. CDR3 sequence reads: CASSASRYEQYF. For the CDR3, the DNA is TGCGCCAGCAGTGCCAGCAGGTACGAGCAGTACTTC.

This clonotype was picked up a small number of times. The chain couples TRBV6-2 or TRBV6-3 to TRBJ1-5, with 7 bases lining up with TRBD1. This CDR3 comprises 17 residues. V lost 0 bases to trimming and J lost 4 bases; unmatched junction nucleotides: 9. Germline loops: CDR1 MNHEY, CDR2 SVGEGT. For the CDR3, the DNA is TGTGCCAGCAGTTACTCGATCCACGGGACAGCGAATCAGCCCCAGCATTTT. This translates into CASSYSIHGTANQPQHF.

The chain is built from TRBV19 and TRBJ2-3, with 8 bases aligning to TRBD2. The CDR3 runs to 17 residues. Looked up from germline, CDR1 is LNHDA and CDR2 is SQIVND (reference sequence). V gave up 3 bases and J gave up 4 bases; unmatched junction bases: 12. The CDR3 sequence: CASSIGAGTRNADTQYF. The CDR3 DNA reads as TGTGCCAGTAGTATCGGGGCCGGGACTAGGAACGCAGATACGCAGTATTTT.

This clonotype showed up many times. The chain couples TRBV7-3 to TRBJ2-1; D perhaps matches TRBD2 (6 bases). Trimming removed 0 bases from V and 2 bases from J, with 11 bases in between. The CDR3 has 16 amino acids. Looked up from germline, CDR1 is SGHTA and CDR2 is FQGTGA. This CDR3 reads CASSLTAGRAYNEQFF. The CDR3 nucleotides are TGTGCCAGCAGCTTAACAGCGGGCCGTGCCTACAATGAGCAGTTCTTC.

The sample holds many counts of this clonotype. The chain employs TRBV6-6 and TRBJ2-5; 8 bases fit TRBD1. V shed 5 bases, J shed 5 bases, and the junction held 1 base outside the gene matches. The CDR3 is made up of 12 amino acids. From germline, CDR1 is MNHNY and CDR2 SVGAGI (reference sequence). CDR3 loop: CASSRQGETQYF. In DNA, the CDR3 is TGTGCCAGCAGTCGACAGGGGGAGACCCAGTACTTC.

There are many counts of this clonotype. J is TRBJ1-5 and V is TRBV12-3 or TRBV12-4; 9 positions match TRBD1. This CDR3 has 16 amino acids. J was trimmed by 7 bases and V by 6 bases; bases with no gene match: 13. CDR3 nucleotides: TGTGCCAGCAGACTCGGACAGGGGACACCTTGGCAGCCCCAGCATTTT. It specifies CASRLGQGTPWQPQHF.